Listed here are 8 T cell receptor beta chains from one sample, sequenced in a study of cytomegalovirus exposure and HLA in healthy donors. The study ran its PCR with 60 Vbeta and 13 Jbeta primers. The table came from immunoSEQ multiplex PCR; TCRdb's copy has only in-frame clones and leaves some out. The sample has 90,000 to 140,000 clones, 83% seen once. The specimen sequenced was PBMCs. Receptor source: a man aged 18 to 29 in good health and CMV-seronegative.

This sequence joins TRBV30 and TRBJ2-2; the D is unclear. V lost 0 bases and J 2 bases, leaving 4 bases between the germline ends. CDR1 GTSNPN and CDR2 SVGIG come from the germline V gene (reference sequence). The CDR3 runs 13 residues. CDR3 region: CAWSVKNTGELFF. In nucleotides, the CDR3 is TGTGCCTGGAGTGTTAAAAACACCGGGGAGCTGTTTTTT. Using reference TRBV30 and TRBJ2-2 for the parts outside the CDR3, the full variable domain is SQTIHQWPATLVQPVGSPLSLECTVEGTSNPNLYWYRQAAGRGLQLLFYSVGIGQISSEVPQNLSASRPQDRQFILSSKKLLLSDSGFYLCAWSVKNTGELFFGEGSRLTVL.

The chain uses TRBV27 and TRBJ1-5; a possible D gene is TRBD1 (5 bases). The V gene lost 5 bases and the J gene lost 5 bases, with 13 bases spanning the gap. The CDR3 spans 14 residues. CDR1 is MNHEY and CDR2 is SMNVEV in the germline V gene (reference sequence). The CDR3 DNA follows: TGTGCCAGCAGTCTTCGGAGGGGTGATCAGCCCCAGCATTTT. Translation: CASSLRRGDQPQHF.

The rearrangement joins TRBV6-5 to TRBJ2-1; 9 nucleotides align to TRBD2. The CDR3 loop spans 15 amino acids. CDR1 is MNHEY and CDR2 is SVGAGI in the germline V gene. V dropped 6 bases and J dropped 5; count of bases not matched to a gene: 8. CDR3 in amino acids: CASSLSGSIHNEQFF. For the CDR3, the DNA is TGTGCCAGCAGCCTTAGCGGGAGTATACACAATGAGCAGTTCTTC.

In the case of this clone: Sequence at one end of the junction differs from germline and may be a read error. This chain connects TRBV7-9 to TRBJ2-1; tentatively, D is TRBD2 (7 bases). There are 12 residues in the CDR3. Germline CDR1 and CDR2: SEHNR and FQNEAQ (reference sequence). The CDR3 loop reads CSSSLGGDEQFF. DNA of the CDR3: TGTTCCAGCAGCTTAGGGGGGGATGAGCAGTTCTTC.

The V and J genes are TRBV11-3 and TRBJ2-4; 7 nucleotides match TRBD1. The V gene end was trimmed by 3 bases and the J gene end by 4 bases; junction bases not matched to a gene: 6. The germline CDR1 and CDR2 sequences are SGHNT and YENEEA. The CDR3 extends over 15 amino acids. DNA of the CDR3: TGTGCCAGCAGCTTGGCGAGGGGGCTGAAAAACATTCAGTACTTC. Protein product: CASSLARGLKNIQYF.

The chain is built from TRBV9 and TRBJ2-5; 7 nucleotides line up with TRBD2. Germline loops: CDR1 SGDLS, CDR2 YYNGEE. Trimming took 5 bases from V and 5 from J; bases not matched to a gene: 12. CDR3 length: 15 amino acids. The CDR3 is CASSTGGGVRETQYF. The CDR3 coding sequence is TGTGCCAGCAGTACGGGAGGCGGAGTCCGGGAGACCCAGTACTTC.

The rearrangement uses TRBV27 and TRBJ1-2; D remains ambiguous. This CDR3 is built from 15 residues. Per germline, CDR1 MNHEY and CDR2 SMNVEV (reference sequence). The ends were cut back, 0 bases at V and 5 bases at J, with 13 bases in the middle. In DNA form, the CDR3 reads TGTGCCAGCAGTTTATCTGGCTCGTCCAGGTATGGCTACACCTTC. Translated: CASSLSGSSRYGYTF.

The chain links TRBV2 to TRBJ2-7; 10 nucleotides align to TRBD1. The CDR3 runs to 17 residues. Unmatched junction bases numbered 12, after V lost 7 bases and J lost 0 bases. The germline CDR1 and CDR2 sequences are SNHLY and FYNNEI. CDR3 loop: CASKRDRGGTVSYEQYF. Written as DNA, the CDR3 is TGTGCCAGCAAGCGGGACAGGGGAGGAACCGTCTCCTACGAGCAGTACTTC.